This T cell receptor beta chain appears in the sequencing data of a study of blood T cell repertoires in COVID-19. Study background: The study drew acute and convalescent COVID-19 samples from the United States, Italy and Spain.

Sequencing used immunoSEQ multiplex PCR; TCRdb keeps in-frame clones, though not all of them. The sample carries 120,000 or so clones, about nine tenths recorded once. Germline CDR1 reads MDHEN; CDR2 reads SYDVKM. V shed 2 bases and J shed 5 bases, with 12 bases lying between them. This CDR3 contains 14 residues. This chain joins TRBV28 and TRBJ1-1; D remains unclear. Sequencing was carried out using peripheral blood. This TCR was sampled from a man aged 55 to 70 with COVID-19, enrolled during active disease. The CDR3: CASSLRAAWTEAFF. CDR3 sequence (DNA): TGTGCCAGCAGTTTACGAGCCGCCTGGACTGAAGCTTTCTTT.